Below are 13 T cell receptor beta chains sequenced from a single sample in a study of shared clonotypes between healthy human individuals. The naive CD8 fraction comprised CD45RO-negative cells positively selected for CCR7 and excluded terminally differentiated effector memory CD45RA+ cells. TCRdb keeps only in-frame clones here, not all; method: immunoSEQ multiplex PCR. The sample holds roughly 570,000 clones; roughly 98% are singletons and the top ten take 0.3%. The sequencing input was naive CD8+ T cells sorted from blood. The source is a man between 25 and 39 years old in good health.

The rearrangement uses TRBV5-1 and TRBJ2-4; D might be TRBD1 or TRBD2, each matching 5 bases. CDR1 and CDR2 from the germline V gene are SGHRS and YFSETQ. The V end was cut by 0 bases, the J end by 3 bases, with 10 bases between. CDR3 length equals 15 residues. CDR3 amino acids: CASSLGGVVKNIQYF. The DNA for the CDR3 is TGCGCCAGCAGCTTGGGAGGGGTTGTCAAAAACATTCAGTACTTC. Complete variable domain (other parts from reference TRBV5-1 and TRBJ2-4): KAGVTQTPRYLIKTRGQQVTLSCSPISGHRSVSWYQQTPGQGLQFLFEYFSETQRNKGNFPGRFSGRQFSNSRSEMNVSTLELGDSALYLCASSLGGVVKNIQYFGAGTRLSVL.

The chain links TRBV7-8 to TRBJ1-5, with TRBD1 identical over 7 bases. This CDR3 spans 15 amino acids. Germline CDR1 is SGHVS and CDR2 is FQNEAQ. The J segment lost 2 bases and the V segment lost 2 bases, leaving 3 bases of the junction unmatched. CDR3 loop: CASSLYRGGNQPQHF. The DNA for the CDR3 is TGTGCCAGCAGCTTATACAGGGGAGGCAATCAGCCCCAGCATTTT. Using reference TRBV7-8 and TRBJ1-5 for the parts outside the CDR3, the full variable domain is GAGVSQSPRYKVAKRGQDVALRCDPISGHVSLFWYQQALGQGPEFLTYFQNEAQLDKSGLPSDRFFAERPEGSVSTLKIQRTQQEDSAVYLCASSLYRGGNQPQHFGDGTRLSIL.

The chain couples TRBV2 to TRBJ2-1; D perhaps matches TRBD1 (5 bases). V lost 0 bases and J lost 1, with 10 bases in between. The CDR3 runs 16 residues. CDR1 SNHLY and CDR2 FYNNEI come from the germline V gene. CDR3 in DNA: TGTGCCAGCAGTGAAGCGTACAGGAATTCCTACAATGAGCAGTTCTTC. This gives the protein CASSEAYRNSYNEQFF. Full variable domain (rest looked up from reference TRBV2 and TRBJ2-1): EPEVTQTPSHQVTQMGQEVILRCVPISNHLYFYWYRQILGQKVEFLVSFYNNEISEKSEIFDDQFSVERPDGSNFTLKIRSTKLEDSAMYFCASSEAYRNSYNEQFFGPGTRLTVL.

The CDR3 nucleotides are TGTGCCAGCACCCAGGCGGAAGGGGGCACCTACGAGCAGTACTTC. Residues: CASTQAEGGTYEQYF. The chain has TRBV6-5 and TRBJ2-7; 7 bases match TRBD1. CDR1 and CDR2 from the germline V gene are MNHEY and SVGAGI. V lost 7 bases, J lost 2 bases, and 11 bases stayed unmatched. This CDR3 is 15 amino acids long.

This chain connects TRBV25-1 to TRBJ2-1, with 9 bases lining up with TRBD1. V trimming: 1 base; J trimming: 7 bases; junction bases outside the gene matches: 8. There are 16 residues in the CDR3. CDR1 and CDR2 (germline): MGHDK, SYGVNS. The CDR3 loop is CASSELGTGILNEQFF. CDR3 coding DNA: TGTGCCAGCAGTGAATTAGGGACAGGGATTCTGAATGAGCAGTTCTTC. The full variable domain, completed using reference TRBV25-1 and TRBJ2-1, is EADIYQTPRYLVIGTGKKITLECSQTMGHDKMYWYQQDPGMELHLIHYSYGVNSTEKGDLSSESTVSRIRTEHFPLTLESARPSHTSQYLCASSELGTGILNEQFFGPGTRLTVL.

The chain is built from TRBV12-5 and TRBJ2-5; D not resolved. Germline-derived CDR1 and CDR2 are LGHNT and FRNRAP. CDR3 length equals 16 residues. V was clipped by 6 bases and J by 1 base, with 18 bases between them. The CDR3 loop reads CASGQSSGRFQETQYF. DNA of the CDR3: TGTGCTAGTGGCCAAAGCTCCGGACGGTTCCAAGAGACCCAGTACTTC.

The chain links TRBV5-1 to TRBJ2-7; TRBD2 matches at 7 bases. Germline V lookup: CDR1 SGHRS, CDR2 YFSETQ. Losses at the gene ends were 4 bases for V and 4 bases for J; bases not matched to a gene: 8. The CDR3 sequence is 14 residues long. CDR3 nucleotides: TGCGCCAGCAGCCAGCGGGGAACCCCTTACGAGCAGTACTTC. Amino acid sequence: CASSQRGTPYEQYF.

The chain links TRBV27 to TRBJ1-4; D remains ambiguous. Looked up from germline, CDR1 is MNHEY and CDR2 is SMNVEV (reference sequence). Trimming stripped 2 bases from V and 7 bases from J, with 11 bases between. The CDR3 is 14 residues long. The CDR3 region has the DNA TGTGCCAGCAGTTTACTAGGAGAGACTGAAAAACTGTTTTTT. Translation: CASSLLGETEKLFF.

The gene calls are TRBV11-2 and TRBJ2-2; TRBD1 is a possible D gene (6 bases). Trimming shortened V by 4 bases and J by 1 base, and 10 bases separated the two germline ends. The CDR3 contains 15 residues. The germline gives CDR1 SGHAT, CDR2 FQNNGV. CDR3 coding DNA: TGTGCCAGCAGCTGGGGACAAAAGAACACCGGGGAGCTGTTTTTT. It codes for CASSWGQKNTGELFF.

The chain combines TRBV15 with TRBJ2-7, with 9 bases lining up with TRBD1. Germline V lookup: CDR1 LNHNV, CDR2 YYDKDF (reference sequence). J gave up 4 bases and V 3 bases, and 4 bases lay outside the gene matches. CDR3 length: 14 residues. The CDR3 region is CATSSRQGDYEQYF. The CDR3 region has the DNA TGTGCCACCAGCAGCCGACAGGGGGATTACGAGCAGTACTTC.

The chain has TRBV10-1 and TRBJ2-3; D not certain. Germline CDR1 reads WNHNN; CDR2 reads SYGVQD (reference sequence). V was pared by 3 bases and J by 0 bases, with 10 bases between. The CDR3 contains 15 residues. CDR3 nucleotides: TGCGCCAGCAGTGAATACCAGGACAGCACAGATACGCAGTATTTT. Translated, it gives CASSEYQDSTDTQYF.

The chain recombines TRBV28 with TRBJ2-1; D is unresolved. CDR3 length: 12 residues. Trimming cost V 1 base and J 4 bases, with 2 bases left between them. CDR1 MDHEN and CDR2 SYDVKM come from the germline V gene. The CDR3 here is CASSLFYNEQFF. The CDR3 region has the DNA TGTGCCAGCAGTTTATTTTACAATGAGCAGTTCTTC.

The chain uses TRBV6-5 and TRBJ2-7; 9 positions agree with TRBD1. Germline-derived CDR1 and CDR2 are MNHEY and SVGAGI. CDR3 length equals 15 residues. Losses at the gene ends were 4 bases for V and 6 bases for J; bases not matched to a gene: 10. CDR3 loop: CASSFLAGQGSEQYF. CDR3 sequence (DNA): TGTGCCAGCAGTTTTCTCGCAGGACAGGGGAGCGAGCAGTACTTC.